This T cell receptor (beta chain) was obtained from a study of T cell changes during pregnancy in multiple sclerosis. Data came from immunoSEQ multiplex PCR; TCRdb stores just in-frame clones and leaves some out. The sample consists of about 67,000 clones, more than 90% of them appearing once. Trimming pared 1 base from V and 2 bases from J, leaving 21 bases between. The CDR3 extends over 19 amino acids. In germline, CDR1 is MRHNA, CDR2 SNTAGT. The sequences come from peripheral blood, collected in the first trimester of pregnancy. This sequence was found in a female donor with multiple sclerosis, enrolled in a pregnancy study. The chain carries TRBV6-4 and TRBJ1-5, with TRBD1 as a possible D gene (6 bases). The CDR3 nucleotides are TGTGCCAGCAGTGACTTCCGGGACACCAAGCTTAGGGGCAATCAGCCCCAGCATTTT. Amino acid sequence: CASSDFRDTKLRGNQPQHF.